This entry describes one TCR beta chain. The germline V and J ends were trimmed by 4 bases and 2 bases, with 6 bases remaining between them. The CDR3 spans 14 residues. Germline V gene lookup returns CDR1 LGHDT and CDR2 YNNKEL (reference sequence). The data originate from a study of blood T cell repertoires in COVID-19. Study overall: The analysed material was cDNA or gDNA that came from T cells, B-cell-depleted T cells, or PBMCs.

In the original processing: Scientists estimated how many nucleated cells there were by amplifying reference gene primers. Assay used: immunoSEQ multiplex PCR; TCRdb lists only in-frame clones, some missing. D and trimming were read from the DNA, whereas the V and J calls and clone size are those reported in that table. The sample carries around 100,000 clones, 85% recorded once. The specimen was peripheral blood. The chain has TRBV3-1 (or the pseudogene TRBV3-2) and TRBJ1-6; D unclear. The clonotype comes from a woman aged 70-85 years with active or convalescent COVID-19. The CDR3 spells CASSPRTYNSPLHF. CDR3 sequence (DNA): TGTGCCAGCAGCCCCCGTACCTATAATTCACCCCTCCACTTT.